Detailed here is one T cell receptor beta chain. This clone came up a few times. Its antigen is still unknown. No base qualities exist here, and no much larger clone lies one base off it. Other DNA sequences in the sample encode the same CDR3. Library preparation was by the immunoSEQ multiplex PCR assay. A mixture of 60 forward primers for TCR Vbeta segments and 13 reverse primers for TCR Jbeta segments was used in the multiplex PCR. The CDR3 region of rearranged TCR beta genes was amplified from genomic DNA by a multiplex PCR assay. Amplified TCR beta libraries were sequenced as 87-base-pair reads on the Illumina HiSeq System. On the study's bioinformatics: In a later analysis, around 80 million unique TCR beta chains were counted across the 650 to 700 repertoires, and roughly 11 million of these chains were shared by at least two donors. To remove PCR and sequencing errors, raw reads were error-corrected and collapsed into unique sequences using a nearest-neighbor algorithm that merged closely related sequences. Alignment of CDR3 sequences to IMGT reference sequences was used to assign V, D and J gene segments. For a sequence to be retained, a match of at least six nucleotides was required to both a V gene segment and a J gene segment. Rearrangements were classified as productive when the CDR3 lacked stop codons and remained in frame with V and J, and all other rearrangements were classified as non-productive. CDR3 was defined according to IMGT convention as the region running from the second conserved V-encoded cysteine to the conserved J-encoded phenylalanine. The earlier analysis of 450 to 750 of the donors excluded any sequence lacking an unambiguous match to a single V gene segment. In an earlier analysis of a few hundred of the donors, V segments were called functional above 56.7% productive rearrangements and were called segregating when the between-donor standard deviation exceeded 5%. To diagnose cytomegalovirus status from the catalog of TCR beta chain sequences, a statistical classification framework was built. A later analysis assigned V and J genes by comparing TCR nucleotide sequences with IMGT/GENE-DB human TR gene sequences. The TCRdist pipeline was used in a later analysis to assign CDR3 sequences and most-parsimonious VDJ recombination scenarios. In a later analysis, each TCR beta chain was defined by its CDR3 amino acid sequence together with its V-gene family, and reads lacking a unique V-gene family were excluded. A later analysis removed nearly 600 highly shared, low-generation-probability nucleotide sequences to deal with suspected cross-contamination and a sequencing artifact. A later analysis calculated a clonal expansion index for each public chain from normalized within-repertoire ranks of inferred template counts. In a later analysis, generation probabilities were computed using a VDJ recombination model fitted to out-of-frame rearrangements, and the results were checked against IGoR. A later analysis scored TCR-TCR, TCR-HLA and TCR-CMV co-occurrence with hypergeometric tests, applying a repertoire-size bias correction to TCR pairs. False discovery rates were estimated in a later analysis by permuting HLA or CMV assignments 20 times. A later analysis grouped co-occurring TCRs with DBSCAN, adding TCRdist sequence similarity when clustering within HLA-allele-positive subsets. Repertoires with fewer than 30,000 or more than 120,000 public chains were left out of co-occurrence clustering, as were about five repertoires with anomalous nucleotide sharing. TCRdb mirrors the immuneACCESS table, restricted to in-frame sequences. Some clones are absent from its copies; in checked studies, under half trace to an unresolved V gene, and the reason for the others is unknown. The DNA gave D and trimming, while V, J and clone size come from that table. Within this sample are about 89,000 clones, with under 75% of them counted one time only. Jointly, the top ten make up around 2% of the sample.

The cohort was made up of around 720 healthy bone marrow donors. All cohort members were sampled while nominally healthy, although unrecorded immune exposures were likely present. Of the approximately 670 cohort members, 250 to 300 had positive CMV serostatus and 350 to 450 had negative CMV serostatus, and CMV serostatus was not recorded for the donor. Each donor provided a peripheral blood sample, and peripheral blood mononuclear cells were used for TCR beta sequencing. Genomic DNA extraction from the blood cell samples was performed with the Qiagen DNeasy Blood Extraction Kit. The germline V and J ends show losses of 4 bases and 4 bases respectively, and no gene match explains 0 bases of the junction. Per the germline V gene, SNHLY is the CDR1 and FYNNEI is the CDR2. From the cysteine through the phenylalanine, the CDR3 covers 13 amino acids. Only the CDR3 part of the read is kept: 39 bases, read in frame from the first base.

The data derive from a study of cytomegalovirus exposure and HLA in healthy donors (dated 2017 in TCRdb). For the study in its entirety: An earlier analysis of under 600 of the donors reported approximately 270 Gb of sequence data and 117 million unique TCR beta sequences from about 180 million T cells. Typing coverage varied by locus: roughly 629-640 donors for A, B, C, DRB1 and DQB1; roughly 560 for DQA1; over 600 for DPA1; approximately 490 for DPB1. An early release covering roughly 640 HLA-typed donors comprised about 320 gigabases of sequencing data and some 79 million unique TCR sequences. HLA typing included class I and class II loci at four-digit resolution. A later analysis re-examined previously published TCR beta repertoires from roughly 650 donors and added high-resolution HLA genotyping to investigate patterns of TCR occurrence. Donor age, sex, ethnicity and CMV serostatus were collected together with the repertoire data. To predict cytomegalovirus infection status, the study brought together high-throughput TCR immunosequencing, statistical association of individual TCRs with disease status, and machine learning. Across about 370 genotyped donors of the cohort, an average of about 250,000 unique TCR beta nucleotide sequences per donor were sequenced, and roughly 17% of those sequences were non-productive. A handful of DR-DQ haplotypes were handled as single units for association and clustering because linkage in the cohort was strong. Of the roughly 400 genotyped donors, approximately 82% fell in the genetic ancestry cluster associated with self-reported Caucasian donors. Genome-wide SNP genotypes for about 60% of the 666 donors were used in a later genetic analysis, which treated that subset as a discovery cohort. Besides the first cohort of 550 to 750 subjects, a separate validation cohort made up of about 120 different subjects was used. An earlier analysis of 450 to 750 of the donors used high-throughput TCR beta sequencing to judge whether each TCR beta V gene segment behaved as functional or pseudogenic. The study profiled the T cell repertoires of more than 500 subjects by immunosequencing and related them to cytomegalovirus serostatus. Every repertoire in the discovery cohort had been generated on one and the same sequencing platform. In the later analysis, no new phenotypic data were used to find candidate immune exposures; instead, reliance was placed on TCR beta sequences and their occurrence across donors. The aim of the study was to test whether cataloging public T cell receptors could identify signatures of past pathogen exposure.

Overall results and qualifications from the work: A further reported finding was that TCR beta sequences accurately predicted the HLA-A and HLA-B alleles for most subjects in the first cohort. Linkage disequilibrium might explain the correlated functional status among segregating V segments, but an unknown experimental factor could not be excluded. In a later analysis, several top co-occurrence clusters were reported to appear linked to parvovirus B19, influenza, CMV and Epstein-Barr virus. Compared with the 666-donor mean, donors in an Asian-associated ancestry cluster had fewer N-insertions in productive TCRs, according to a later genetic analysis. The cohort was sequenced for TCR beta chains only, and without alpha or paired-chain data the features that could be detected were limited. Broadly in line with IMGT annotations, most TCR beta V segments showed up in productive rearrangements about 87% or about 30% of the time in an earlier analysis of several hundred of the donors. Because some donors lacked HLA typing at each locus, the association tests relied only on the typed subset. According to a later analysis, most CMV-associated TCR beta chains appeared to be HLA-restricted, and the HLA associations seemed to be driven largely by CMV exposure. Strong co-occurrence of HLA alleles, especially DR and DQ, made assigning TCR associations to individual alleles difficult. A later analysis associated 17,000 or so TCR beta sequences with specific HLA alleles at a false discovery rate of 0.05. Most TCR sequences were observed very rarely across donors, whereas some public TCRs were present in many individuals. Compared with equally common non-associated chains, HLA-associated TCR beta chains in a later analysis were more clonally expanded and had lower generation probabilities. Because the 87-base-pair reads could not distinguish some IMGT-functional V segments, including TRBV6-2 and TRBV6-3, those segments were excluded. The classifier was reported to diagnose cytomegalovirus status with high specificity and sensitivity in both the original cohort and the validation cohort. Roughly uniform sequencing depth across donors was assumed in presence/absence analyses, although this assumption may not hold. In the study, about 150 TCR beta chains were listed as associated with cytomegalovirus. A cluster of highly shared sequence variants was judged likely to be a technical artifact of the sequencing pipeline. About 17 rarely observed V segments, including chromosome 9 orphons, were excluded from the earlier analysis of about 500 of the donors because counts were too low. In a later analysis, TCR association rates were found to vary across HLA loci, with the most associated TCRs seen for DRB1 alleles and the fewest for HLA-C alleles. An association between a missense DCLRE1C variant and V-gene and J-gene trimming of TCR beta chains was found in a later genetic analysis and replicated in an independent cohort. According to the authors, the approach could potentially be generalized to other disease states and immunological phenotypes. Three of the identified cytomegalovirus-associated TCR beta chains were confirmed in vitro to be specific for cytomegalovirus antigens. For the cohort, immune exposure information was limited to CMV serostatus.

This receptor chain uses TRBV2 and TRBJ1-5; TRBD1 fits 8 bases in the junction. The sample comprised PBMCs. The TCR comes from a human donor in good health. The CDR3 protein: CASSGTGNQPQHF. The DNA is as follows: TGTGCCAGCAGTGGGACAGGGAATCAGCCCCAGCATTTT. Reference TRBV2 and TRBJ1-5 proteins supply the regions before and after the CDR3; the full variable domain is: EPEVTQTPSHQVTQMGQEVILRCVPISNHLYFYWYRQILGQKVEFLVSFYNNEISEKSEIFDDQFSVERPDGSNFTLKIRSTKLEDSAMYFCASSGTGNQPQHFGDGTRLSIL.